One sample yielded the 28 T cell receptor beta chains listed below, sequenced in a study of CD8+ T cells in alopecia areata. cDNA serving as the sequencing template came from extracted, reverse transcribed RNA. Profiled with immunoSEQ multiplex PCR; TCRdb holds only in-frame clones, not every one. Among about 42,000 clones listed, roughly two thirds were seen once. Treatment given: oral pan-JAK inhibitor, 5-10 mg twice daily. This specimen was CD8+ T cells sorted from blood, taken at week 4, from a patient treated with tofacitinib. These receptors were obtained from a human donor with alopecia areata.

CDR3 residues: CASSEGDSPLHF. The CDR3 DNA sequence: TGTGCCAGCAGCGAAGGTGATTCACCCCTCCACTTT. The rearrangement uses TRBV7-9 and TRBJ1-6; D gene uncertain. CDR1 is SEHNR and CDR2 is FQNEAQ in the germline V gene (reference sequence). Trimming removed 5 bases at V and 8 bases at J, with 7 bases between. This CDR3 spans 12 amino acids.

The V and J genes are TRBV29-1 and TRBJ1-2; tentatively, D is TRBD1 (5 bases). CDR3 size: 12 residues. Germline V gene data show CDR1 as SQVTM and CDR2 as ANQGSEA. V lost 4 bases, J lost 5 bases, and 11 bases lay in between. CDR3 region: CSVVGGTYGYTF. The CDR3 DNA is TGCAGCGTTGTTGGGGGAACATATGGCTACACCTTC.

This chain links TRBV29-1 with TRBJ2-5; 10 positions agree with TRBD2. The CDR3 extends over 14 amino acids. Germline V gene data show CDR1 as SQVTM and CDR2 as ANQGSEA. J was trimmed by 5 bases and V by 2 bases; bases with no gene match: 5. Here the CDR3 reads CSVELAGELETQYF. As DNA, the CDR3 is TGCAGCGTTGAACTAGCGGGGGAGTTGGAGACCCAGTACTTC.

The rearrangement joins TRBV29-1 to TRBJ1-2, with D perhaps matching TRBD1 (6 bases). The CDR3 covers 13 residues. Germline CDR1 is SQVTM and CDR2 is ANQGSEA. V gave up 7 bases and J gave up 3 bases, with 15 bases separating them. This CDR3 reads CSAGGGSDYGYTF. CDR3 DNA: TGCAGCGCTGGGGGCGGCAGCGACTATGGCTACACCTTC.

This clone was seen a few times. J is TRBJ1-1 and V is TRBV14; D is unresolved. The CDR3 runs to 14 residues. Germline CDR1 reads SGHDN; CDR2 reads FVKESK. Trimming cost V 3 bases and J 0 bases, with 8 bases left between them. The CDR3: CASSHDYLNTEAFF. CDR3 nucleotide sequence: TGTGCCAGCAGCCATGATTACTTGAACACTGAAGCTTTCTTT.

V gene TRBV29-1 combines with J gene TRBJ2-3; D unclear. Germline CDR1 reads SQVTM; CDR2 reads ANQGSEA. Trimming stripped 1 base from V and 2 bases from J, with 16 bases between. This CDR3 region has 16 residues. Here the CDR3 reads CSVEGLTLQTTDTQYF. The CDR3 DNA reads as TGCAGCGTTGAAGGTTTGACTCTACAAACCACAGATACGCAGTATTTT.

CDR3: CASSHRRDEQYF. The CDR3 bases are TGTGCCAGCAGCCACCGGCGGGACGAGCAGTACTTC. The V call is TRBV11-2, the J call TRBJ2-7; possible D gene TRBD2, 5 bases. Germline CDR1 reads SGHAT; CDR2 reads FQNNGV. Trimming left V 5 bases short and J 5 bases short, with 10 bases between. The CDR3 is 12 residues long.

The chain links TRBV6-6 to TRBJ2-6; D may correspond to TRBD1 or TRBD2 (5 bases each). The length of the CDR3 is 15 residues. Germline loops: CDR1 MNHNY, CDR2 SVGAGI (reference sequence). The ends were cut back, 8 bases at V and 0 bases at J, with 11 bases in the middle. CDR3 residues: CASLGTRSGANVLTF. The CDR3 DNA follows: TGTGCCAGCCTGGGGACCCGCTCTGGGGCCAACGTCCTGACTTTC.

On this clone: Other DNA sequences from this sample encode an identical CDR3 as well. The chain combines TRBV29-1 with TRBJ2-7; 7 bases line up with TRBD1. J was trimmed by 0 bases and V by 5 bases; bases with no gene match: 1. The CDR3 loop spans 12 amino acids. Germline CDR1 and CDR2: SQVTM and ANQGSEA. The CDR3 protein is CSVRDSSYEQYF. Here the CDR3 DNA reads TGCAGCGTTCGGGACAGCTCCTACGAGCAGTACTTC.

The V call is TRBV6-5, the J call TRBJ1-2; a weak D match, TRBD1 (6 bases). The CDR3 has 12 residues. From germline, CDR1 is MNHEY and CDR2 SVGAGI. The V and J ends lost 4 bases and 6 bases respectively, with 9 bases between them. The chain's CDR3 is CASSSGQHGYTF. CDR3 nucleotides: TGTGCCAGCAGTTCAGGACAGCATGGCTACACCTTC.

Only one count was recorded for this clone. The J gene is TRBJ1-2, the V gene TRBV27, with a possible D match to TRBD1 (6 bases). V was clipped by 6 bases and J by 2 bases, with 16 bases between them. CDR1 MNHEY and CDR2 SMNVEV come from the germline V gene (reference sequence). The CDR3 spans 15 residues. CDR3 sequence reads: CASRNGNRENYGYTF. The CDR3 DNA reads TGTGCCAGCAGGAACGGAAACAGGGAGAACTATGGCTACACCTTC.

The V gene is TRBV4-3, the J gene TRBJ2-1, with 11 bases matching TRBD2. This CDR3 has 16 residues. V was clipped by 0 bases and J by 3 bases; unmatched bases: 1. CDR1 and CDR2 (germline): LGHNA, YSLEER. The CDR3 spells CASSQETSGVYNEQFF. CDR3 DNA: TGCGCCAGCAGCCAAGAGACTAGCGGGGTCTACAATGAGCAGTTCTTC.

This clone has a handful of counts. The chain carries TRBV29-1 and TRBJ2-1, with a tentative D call TRBD1 (5 bases). The CDR3 sequence is 14 residues long. In germline, CDR1 is SQVTM, CDR2 ANQGSEA. The V gene lost 4 bases and the J gene lost 5 bases, with 15 bases spanning the gap. The CDR3 nucleotides read TGCAGCGTTGGGGCCAGGGCGATCAACAATGAGCAGTTCTTC. Its translation: CSVGARAINNEQFF.

The rearrangement links TRBV7-9 to TRBJ1-1; D is uncertain. Germline V CDR1 and CDR2: SEHNR, FQNEAQ (reference sequence). The ends were cut back, 2 bases at V and 11 bases at J, with 9 bases in the middle. The CDR3 consists of 11 residues. Here the CDR3 reads CASSLSQSAFF. Here the CDR3 DNA reads TGTGCCAGCAGCTTAAGCCAGTCGGCTTTCTTT.

The V gene is TRBV27, the J gene TRBJ2-7; unclear D gene. V was clipped by 5 bases and J by 0 bases, with 11 bases between them. Germline CDR1 MNHEY, CDR2 SMNVEV (reference sequence). The CDR3 has 14 residues. As DNA, the CDR3 is TGTGCCAGCAGTGAAGGACCCAGCTCCTACGAGCAGTACTTC. Translation gives CASSEGPSSYEQYF.

This clone was found a few times. V usage is TRBV6-5 and J usage is TRBJ2-7, with no clear D. Deletions cut 0 bases from V and 2 bases from J, with 8 bases between. This CDR3 is built from 14 residues. CDR1 is MNHEY and CDR2 is SVGAGI in the germline V gene. The CDR3 DNA follows: TGTGCCAGCAGTTACTCCCCGACCACCTACGAGCAGTACTTC. Translation: CASSYSPTTYEQYF.

This clone was counted a single time. CDR3 in amino acids: CASSTQGPNYEQYF. DNA of the CDR3: TGTGCCAGCAGTACCCAAGGACCAAACTACGAGCAGTACTTC. The rearrangement links TRBV27 to TRBJ2-7, with no clear D. The CDR3 is 14 amino acids. Trimming removed 5 bases at V and 3 bases at J, with 14 bases between. Germline CDR1 and CDR2: MNHEY and SMNVEV (reference sequence).

The chain employs TRBV30 and TRBJ2-7; D is possibly TRBD2 (6 bases). Between the trimmed V and J ends, which lost 3 bases and 0 bases, there was a span of 15 bases. The CDR3 spans 15 residues. Germline CDR1 GTSNPN, CDR2 SVGIG (reference sequence). CDR3 amino acids: CAWSLGTGSSYEQYF. In DNA form, the CDR3 reads TGTGCCTGGAGCCTAGGGACTGGTAGCTCCTACGAGCAGTACTTC.

The rearrangement joins TRBV2 to TRBJ2-3; D is possibly TRBD1 (5 bases). The CDR3 totals 14 residues. CDR1 is SNHLY and CDR2 is FYNNEI in the germline V gene. With 1 base removed from V and 1 base from J, the gap between germline ends came to 6 bases. The CDR3 is CASSEGQRTDTQYF. CDR3 DNA: TGTGCCAGCAGTGAAGGACAGCGCACAGATACGCAGTATTTT.

This clone was found a few times. The chain is built from TRBV29-1 and TRBJ2-5, with D perhaps given as TRBD1 or TRBD2 (5 bases each). Trimming pared 5 bases from V and 6 bases from J, leaving 19 bases between. The germline gives CDR1 SQVTM, CDR2 ANQGSEA. This CDR3 comprises 14 residues. The chain's CDR3 is CSVIVDSEGQTQYF. The DNA of the CDR3 is TGCAGCGTTATAGTAGACAGCGAGGGTCAGACCCAGTACTTC.

The chain is built from TRBV6-5 and TRBJ2-1, with 8 bases matching TRBD2. The CDR3 extends over 11 amino acids. Germline V gene data show CDR1 as MNHEY and CDR2 as SVGAGI. With 8 bases clipped from V and 15 bases from J, the junction kept 9 bases outside the gene matches. CDR3 coding DNA: TGTGCCAGCGGAGCCGGGACTAGGTGGTTCTTC. This encodes CASGAGTRWFF.

This clone appeared a few times. This chain uses TRBV29-1 with TRBJ2-2, with D unclear. The CDR3 runs to 10 residues. CDR1 and CDR2 (germline): SQVTM, ANQGSEA. V shed 3 bases and J shed 7 bases, with 3 bases lying between them. As DNA, the CDR3 is TGCAGCGTTGACAGCGGGGAGCTGTTTTTT. It specifies CSVDSGELFF.

The rearrangement joins TRBV29-1 to TRBJ2-3, with D unclear. Germline V gene data show CDR1 as SQVTM and CDR2 as ANQGSEA. The CDR3 sequence is 10 residues long. CDR3 DNA: TGCCCGGCAGCCACAGATACGCAGTATTTT. This encodes CPAATDTQYF.

The rearrangement uses TRBV13 and TRBJ2-7; D possibly uses TRBD1 or TRBD2 (6 bases each). Trimming removed 6 bases at V and 2 bases at J, with 14 bases between. This CDR3 has 14 amino acids. Looked up from germline, CDR1 is PRHDT and CDR2 is FYEKMQ (reference sequence). The CDR3 DNA is TGTGCCAGCAGGTCATTCGGGGGCCCCTACGAGCAGTACTTC. Translation: CASRSFGGPYEQYF. The variable domain in full, with the rest retrieved from reference TRBV13 and TRBJ2-7, is AAGVIQSPRHLIKEKRETATLKCYPIPRHDTVYWYQQGPGQDPQFLISFYEKMQSDKGSIPDRFSAQQFSDYHSELNMSSLELGDSALYFCASRSFGGPYEQYFGPGTRLTVT.

In DNA, the CDR3 is TGTGCCAGCAGTGAAGCGATCGGGGACTACGAGCAGTACTTC. As protein: CASSEAIGDYEQYF. This sequence joins TRBV2 and TRBJ2-7, with D possibly TRBD2 on 5 matching bases. Trimming left V 0 bases short and J 3 bases short, with 9 bases between. Germline lookup yields CDR1 SNHLY and CDR2 FYNNEI. The CDR3 is 14 residues long.

V is TRBV5-1 and J is TRBJ2-1, with 8 bases that match TRBD2. The ends lost 3 bases at V and 4 bases at J; junction bases unmatched: 3. The length of the CDR3 is 14 residues. CDR1 SGHRS and CDR2 YFSETQ come from the germline V gene. The CDR3 DNA follows: TGCGCCAGCAGCTCGGGGGGGCCATACAATGAGCAGTTCTTC. It is translated as CASSSGGPYNEQFF.

Here the CDR3 reads CSVAGGADYGYTF. CDR3 bases: TGCAGCGTAGCGGGAGGGGCCGACTATGGCTACACCTTC. V and J are TRBV29-1 and TRBJ1-2; D may be TRBD1 (5 bases). The germline gives CDR1 SQVTM, CDR2 ANQGSEA. V lost 6 bases and J lost 3, with 14 bases in between. This CDR3 is built from 13 residues. The variable domain in full, with the rest retrieved from reference TRBV29-1 and TRBJ1-2, is SAVISQKPSRDICQRGTSLTIQCQVDSQVTMMFWYRQQPGQSLTLIATANQGSEATYESGFVIDKFPISRPNLTFSTLTVSNMSPEDSSIYLCSVAGGADYGYTFGSGTRLTVV.

V is TRBV5-6 and J is TRBJ1-1, with D maybe TRBD1 (5 bases). V lost 1 base and J lost 1, with 11 bases in between. The CDR3 is 15 amino acids. Germline CDR1 SGHDT, CDR2 YYEEEE. CDR3 protein: CASSLRGTKNTEAFF. The CDR3 bases are TGTGCCAGCAGCTTGCGGGGGACCAAGAACACTGAAGCTTTCTTT.